This TCR beta chain comes out of a study of cytomegalovirus exposure and HLA in healthy donors. Regarding the study as a whole: The productive fraction for most TCR beta V segments was about 90% or about 30% in an earlier analysis. The sole available immune exposure information was CMV serostatus. Among the most significant clusters, several appeared linked to common viral pathogens in a later analysis.

About this clone: No antigen is known for it.

CDR1 is MNHNS, CDR2 SASEGT, per germline. The CDR3 runs to 14 residues. The V gene lost 2 bases and the J gene lost 0 bases, with 8 bases spanning the gap. Primers included in the PCR were 60 Vbeta and 13 Jbeta primers. Original processing methods: A follow-up analysis tallied about 80 million unique TCR beta chains, about 11 million shared. Here immunoSEQ multiplex PCR was the method, and the copy in TCRdb shows in-frame clones only, minus some. From that table come the V and J calls and clone size; the DNA was used to work out D and trimming. The table lists around 130,000 clones, roughly 88% of them singletons.

This chain connects TRBV6-1 to TRBJ2-7; D perhaps matches TRBD1 (5 bases). Sequencing used PBMCs. This clonotype was obtained from a man aged 45-65 years in good health and CMV-seronegative. The CDR3 DNA follows: TGTGCCAGCAGTGAATCACAGGTCTCCTACGAGCAGTACTTC. Translating gives CASSESQVSYEQYF.